This is a list of T cell receptor beta chains from one sample in a study of shared clonotypes between healthy human individuals. The table came from immunoSEQ multiplex PCR; TCRdb's copy has only in-frame clones and leaves some out. The sample has over a million clones, roughly 95% seen once; the top ten hold roughly 1.1%. The sample comprised naive CD4+ T cells sorted from blood. The receptors were gathered from a young man in good health. The CDR3 runs from the conserved cysteine through the conserved F or W. D genes are given only for firm matches. Clone size is given for some rows only: seen once, a few or many times, or a class if the clone is expanded.

abundance	v_gene	j_gene	d_gene	CDR3aa	CDR3nt
once	TRBV5-4	TRBJ2-7	-	CAATPGPGSAYEQYF	TGTGCCGCCACTCCTGGGCCAGGGTCGGCCTACGAGCAGTACTTC
-	TRBV6-1	TRBJ1-1	-	CASSEAGAEAFF	TGTGCCAGCAGTGAGGCGGGCGCTGAAGCTTTCTTT
-	TRBV7-9	TRBJ2-7	-	CASSLAPGGGAYEQYF	TGTGCCAGCAGCTTAGCTCCAGGCGGAGGGGCCTACGAGCAGTACTTC
-	TRBV18	TRBJ1-1	-	CASSPDVFTEAFF	TGTGCCAGCTCACCAGACGTTTTCACTGAAGCTTTCTTT
-	TRBV19	TRBJ2-1	TRBD2	CASRKTSGRNVEQFF	TGTGCCAGTAGGAAAACTAGCGGGAGAAATGTTGAGCAGTTCTTC
-	TRBV2	TRBJ2-1	TRBD2	CASTAGVFYNEQFF	TGTGCCAGCACCGCGGGAGTATTCTACAATGAGCAGTTCTTC
-	TRBV2	TRBJ2-5	TRBD2	CASSKAGGGQETQYF	TGTGCCAGCAGTAAAGCGGGAGGAGGCCAAGAGACCCAGTACTTC
-	TRBV6-5	TRBJ2-5	TRBD1	CASSYWTGGTETQYF	TGTGCCAGCAGCTACTGGACAGGGGGGACAGAGACCCAGTACTTC
once	TRBV7-2	TRBJ2-1	-	CASSFESSYNEQFF	TGTGCCAGCAGCTTTGAGAGCTCCTACAATGAGCAGTTCTTC
-	TRBV11-3	TRBJ2-7	-	CASSQGGEQYF	TGTGCCAGCAGCCAAGGTGGGGAGCAGTACTTC
-	TRBV7-2	TRBJ1-3	-	CASSLSGRSGNTIYF	TGTGCCAGCAGCTTATCCGGGAGGTCTGGAAACACCATATATTTT
-	TRBV4-1	TRBJ2-7	-	CASSQVSGRTYEQYF	TGCGCCAGCAGCCAAGTATCAGGGAGAACCTACGAGCAGTACTTC
-	TRBV19	TRBJ2-1	-	CASSIRTGRVEQFF	TGTGCCAGTAGTATCAGGACAGGGAGGGTTGAGCAGTTCTTC
-	TRBV18	TRBJ1-2	TRBD1	CASSPEAGQYGYTF	TGTGCCAGCTCACCGGAGGCGGGACAGTATGGCTACACCTTC
-	TRBV18	TRBJ2-1	-	CASSLPGAEQFF	TGTGCCAGCTCACTACCGGGCGCTGAGCAGTTCTTC
-	TRBV7-9	TRBJ1-4	TRBD1	CASSFRDRGNYEKLFF	TGTGCCAGCAGCTTCCGGGACAGGGGGAACTATGAAAAACTGTTTTTT
-	TRBV10-2	TRBJ1-2	-	CASSVSVDYGYTF	TGCGCCAGCAGTGTTTCGGTGGACTATGGCTACACCTTC
-	TRBV27	TRBJ1-2	TRBD1	CASSLGQGWLNGYTF	TGTGCCAGCAGTCTAGGACAGGGATGGTTGAATGGCTACACCTTC
-	TRBV4-1	TRBJ2-7	-	CASSLGRQASYEQYF	TGCGCCAGCAGCCTGGGGAGACAGGCCTCCTACGAGCAGTACTTC
-	TRBV5-1	TRBJ1-3	-	CASSLASGAFGNTIYF	TGCGCCAGCAGCTTGGCATCAGGGGCTTTTGGAAACACCATATATTTT
-	TRBV6-1	TRBJ2-2	TRBD2	CASSVKRGPWTGELFF	TGTGCCAGCAGTGTAAAGCGGGGGCCGTGGACCGGGGAGCTGTTTTTT
-	TRBV9	TRBJ2-7	TRBD2	CASSRGRGLAGEVSDEQYF	TGTGCCAGCAGCAGGGGGCGTGGACTAGCGGGAGAGGTGTCCGACGAGCAGTACTTC
once	TRBV10-2	TRBJ2-2	-	CASSRDWTGELFF	TGCGCCAGCAGTAGGGACTGGACCGGGGAGCTGTTTTTT
-	TRBV2	TRBJ2-1	TRBD2	CASSPTSGRILYNEQFF	TGTGCCAGCAGCCCAACTAGCGGGAGAATCCTCTACAATGAGCAGTTCTTC
-	TRBV5-6	TRBJ2-3	TRBD2	CASSLSSGSSDTQYF	TGTGCCAGCAGCTTGTCTAGCGGGAGCTCAGATACGCAGTATTTT
-	TRBV5-5	TRBJ2-7	-	CASSFERRTYEQYF	TGTGCCAGCAGCTTCGAACGGCGTACCTACGAGCAGTACTTC
-	TRBV6-4	TRBJ2-3	TRBD2	CASSVLAGKSTDTQYF	TGTGCCAGCAGTGTACTAGCGGGAAAATCCACAGATACGCAGTATTTT
-	TRBV4-2	TRBJ1-2	TRBD1	CASSKDRESYTF	TGTGCCAGCAGCAAAGACAGGGAAAGCTACACCTTC
-	TRBV18	TRBJ2-7	TRBD1	CASSPLQGAPHEQYF	TGTGCCAGCTCACCCTTACAGGGGGCCCCCCACGAGCAGTACTTC
-	TRBV30	TRBJ1-5	TRBD1	CAWSAGTDQPQHF	TGTGCCTGGAGCGCAGGGACAGATCAGCCCCAGCATTTT
-	TRBV11-3	TRBJ2-2	TRBD1	CASSLRGTGSGTGELFF	TGTGCCAGCAGCTTACGTGGGACAGGGAGTGGGACCGGGGAGCTGTTTTTT
-	TRBV19	TRBJ1-5	-	CASNSRQYEPQHF	TGTGCCAGTAACTCCAGGCAATATGAGCCCCAGCATTTT
-	TRBV27	TRBJ2-7	TRBD1	CASSPPSRDRIKGYEQYF	TGTGCCAGCAGTCCCCCATCCCGGGACAGGATTAAGGGGTACGAGCAGTACTTC
-	TRBV6-5	TRBJ1-2	TRBD1	CASSYSTQGVNYGYTF	TGTGCCAGCAGTTACTCGACTCAGGGGGTCAACTATGGCTACACCTTC
-	TRBV6-1	TRBJ2-1	-	CASSDGGGPVSNEQFF	TGTGCCAGCAGTGACGGAGGGGGCCCCGTGAGCAATGAGCAGTTCTTC
-	TRBV11-2	TRBJ2-4	-	CASSFPDRLAKNIQYF	TGTGCCAGCAGCTTTCCGGACAGACTAGCCAAAAACATTCAGTACTTC
-	TRBV7-9	TRBJ2-1	-	CASSLSGFRYNEQFF	TGTGCCAGCAGCCTATCGGGATTCCGGTACAATGAGCAGTTCTTC
-	TRBV6-1	TRBJ1-4	TRBD1	CATWTGEGEKLFF	TGTGCCACCTGGACAGGGGAGGGTGAAAAACTGTTTTTT
-	TRBV5-6	TRBJ2-3	-	CASSFNRDLDF	TGTGCCAGCAGCTTTAACCGGGACCTAGATTTT
-	TRBV28	TRBJ2-7	-	CASSHQDKSYEQYF	TGTGCCAGCAGTCACCAGGACAAGTCCTACGAGCAGTACTTC
-	TRBV11-3	TRBJ2-7	-	CASSSTGPYEQYF	TGTGCCAGCAGCTCAACAGGCCCCTACGAGCAGTACTTC
-	TRBV18	TRBJ2-4	-	CASSSRGPSAKNIQYF	TGTGCCAGCTCATCCCGGGGTCCATCGGCGAAAAACATTCAGTACTTC
-	TRBV11-2	TRBJ2-7	TRBD2	CASSRLAGPYEQYF	TGTGCCAGCAGTCGGCTAGCGGGACCCTACGAGCAGTACTTC
-	TRBV30	TRBJ1-1	TRBD1	CAWSVLFSTGRMNTEAFF	TGTGCCTGGAGTGTACTATTTTCGACAGGGAGGATGAACACTGAAGCTTTCTTT
-	TRBV2	TRBJ1-1	-	CASSGVWNTEAFF	TGTGCCAGCAGCGGGGTTTGGAACACTGAAGCTTTCTTT
-	TRBV27	TRBJ2-7	-	CASRAAAYYEQYF	TGTGCCAGCAGGGCTGCCGCCTACTACGAGCAGTACTTC
few	TRBV29-1	TRBJ2-7	-	CSVRQSSYEQYF	TGCAGCGTTCGTCAGAGCTCCTACGAGCAGTACTTC
-	TRBV27	TRBJ1-1	TRBD1	CASSLVWTGEAFF	TGTGCCAGCAGTTTAGTATGGACAGGTGAAGCTTTCTTT
-	TRBV6-4	TRBJ1-2	-	CASSKSPGHYGYTF	TGTGCCAGCAGTAAATCGCCGGGCCACTATGGCTACACCTTC
-	TRBV6-4	TRBJ2-1	-	CASSVQVYNEQFF	TGTGCCAGCAGCGTACAGGTTTACAATGAGCAGTTCTTC
once	TRBV5-4	TRBJ2-3	-	CASSRSADTQYF	TGTGCCAGCAGTAGATCGGCAGATACGCAGTATTTT
-	TRBV5-6	TRBJ2-5	-	CASSPSQYQETQYF	TGTGCCAGCAGCCCTTCCCAATACCAAGAGACCCAGTACTTC
-	TRBV19	TRBJ2-5	-	CASRGTAQETQYF	TGTGCCAGTAGGGGGACCGCGCAAGAGACCCAGTACTTC
-	TRBV9	TRBJ2-1	TRBD2	CASSLTSGTYNEQFF	TGTGCCAGCAGCCTGACTAGCGGGACATACAATGAGCAGTTCTTC
-	TRBV7-2	TRBJ2-2	-	CASSLVVGNTGELFF	TGTGCCAGCAGCTTAGTTGTGGGAAACACCGGGGAGCTGTTTTTT